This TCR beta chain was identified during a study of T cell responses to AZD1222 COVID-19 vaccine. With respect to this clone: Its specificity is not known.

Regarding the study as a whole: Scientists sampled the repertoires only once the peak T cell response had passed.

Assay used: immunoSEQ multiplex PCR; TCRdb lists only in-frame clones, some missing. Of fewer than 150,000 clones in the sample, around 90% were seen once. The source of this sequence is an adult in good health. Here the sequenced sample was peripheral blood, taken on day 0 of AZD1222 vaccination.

CDR3 sequence reads: CASSLSASTYFNEQFF. The CDR3 bases are TGTGCCAGCAGCTTATCGGCCTCGACCTACTTCAATGAGCAGTTCTTC. The rearrangement uses TRBV7-8 and TRBJ2-1; D is uncertain. The germline CDR1 and CDR2 sequences are SGHVS and FQNEAQ. The CDR3 is made up of 16 amino acids. V lost 2 bases and J 6 bases, leaving 17 bases between the germline ends.